Following are 30 T cell receptor beta chains from one sample sequenced in a study of CD8 T cells in ankylosing spondylitis (dated by TCRdb to between 2016 and 2019). The library was obtained by 5' RACE. Data came from an Illumina HiSeq 2500. TCRdb applied fastp at Q25 and MiXCR to the public reads, then kept only in-frame beta chains. Identical CDR3 protein sequences are pooled into one entry, listed with their most common genes and DNA. This sample has under 300,000 distinct CDR3 sequences in its table, and roughly a tenth of those were observed once. Under 8% of the sample lies in the top ten. The specimen was blood, either unsorted or a sorted T cell fraction (not recorded which). All receptors derive from a male donor with ankylosing spondylitis or in good health (not recorded which).

The chain couples TRBV19 to TRBJ2-7; D possibly corresponds to TRBD2 (5 bases). This CDR3 comprises 14 residues. V was trimmed by 4 bases and J by 3 bases, leaving 13 bases between them. Germline-derived CDR1 and CDR2 are LNHDA and SQIVND (reference sequence). This chain's CDR3 is CASSRAAVGYEQYF. CDR3 DNA: TGTGCCAGTAGTAGAGCGGCGGTTGGCTACGAGCAGTACTTC.

A remark on this clonotype: Relative to the germline gene, one junction end is altered; a read error may explain this. The rearrangement links TRBV3-1 to TRBJ2-5; TRBD1 or TRBD2 may be the D gene (5 bases each). The CDR3 runs to 17 residues. Germline V gene data show CDR1 as LGHDT and CDR2 as YNNKEL (reference sequence). The CDR3 region is CACSQGRQGEIFETQYF. The CDR3 nucleotides read TGTGCCTGCAGCCAAGGTCGGCAGGGAGAAATTTTTGAGACCCAGTACTTC.

This clonotype appeared a single time. The chain is built from TRBV14 and TRBJ1-1, with no clear D. From germline, CDR1 is SGHDN and CDR2 FVKESK. V was cut by 2 bases and J by 1 base, with 11 bases left in between. The CDR3 totals 15 residues. As DNA, the CDR3 is TGTGCCAGCAGCCAATTTGCAAGAAAGAACACTGAAGCTTTCTTT. Its protein product is CASSQFARKNTEAFF.

This clonotype has a handful of counts. The rearrangement uses TRBV7-2 and TRBJ2-5; D may correspond to TRBD1 or TRBD2 (7 bases each). Germline loops: CDR1 SGHTA, CDR2 FQGNSA. The CDR3 contains 14 residues. V was clipped by 5 bases and J by 5 bases, with 15 bases between them. The CDR3 region has the DNA TGTGCCAGCAGCCCCGCAGGGGGGGGGGAGACCCAGTACTTC. It is translated as CASSPAGGGETQYF.

This clonotype appeared a few times. CDR3 region: CASSYSWSLEQYF. The CDR3 nucleotides are TGTGCCAGCAGTTACTCGTGGTCCCTCGAGCAGTACTTC. This rearrangement joins TRBV6-2 or TRBV6-3 to TRBJ2-7, with D unclear. The germline V gene has CDR1 MNHEY and CDR2 SVGEGT. Trimming removed 0 bases at V and 6 bases at J, with 9 bases between. The CDR3 is 13 residues long.

This clonotype occurred a few times. The rearrangement joins TRBV29-1 to TRBJ2-2; weak D call: TRBD1 (6 bases). The CDR3 covers 13 residues. Looked up from germline, CDR1 is SQVTM and CDR2 is ANQGSEA. Trimming shortened V by 5 bases and J by 7 bases, and 14 bases separated the two germline ends. The CDR3 loop reads CSVQAVGGGELFF. The CDR3 DNA follows: TGCAGCGTTCAAGCTGTAGGGGGCGGGGAGCTGTTTTTT.

This clonotype has more than one count but fewer than ten. The chain employs TRBV5-1 and TRBJ2-7; no firm D call. Germline V lookup: CDR1 SGHRS, CDR2 YFSETQ. This CDR3 has 15 amino acids. V gave up 1 base and J gave up 3 bases, with 14 bases separating them. This chain's CDR3 is CASSLRSSIIYEQYF. The CDR3 DNA sequence: TGCGCCAGCAGCTTGAGGTCCAGTATTATCTACGAGCAGTACTTC.

This chain links TRBV18 with TRBJ2-7; 8 nucleotides agree with TRBD1. CDR3 length: 14 residues. CDR1 is KGHSH and CDR2 is LQKENI in the germline V gene. The junction had 9 bases not matched to a gene; V was cut back by 5 bases and J by 6 bases. Here the CDR3 reads CASSETDRAGEQYF. CDR3 bases: TGTGCCAGCTCAGAAACGGACAGGGCGGGCGAGCAGTACTTC.

The V call is TRBV30, the J call TRBJ1-1; D is unresolved. Germline V lookup: CDR1 GTSNPN, CDR2 SVGIG (reference sequence). CDR3 length equals 13 residues. Trimming removed 5 bases at V and 7 bases at J, with 17 bases between. This CDR3 reads CAWDSGRPDEAFF. In nucleotides, the CDR3 is TGTGCCTGGGATAGTGGACGGCCCGATGAAGCTTTCTTT.

The V gene is TRBV5-1, the J gene TRBJ2-5; no clear D. CDR1 SGHRS and CDR2 YFSETQ come from the germline V gene. This CDR3 has 15 amino acids. V was clipped by 0 bases and J by 0 bases, with 9 bases between them. As DNA, the CDR3 is TGCGCCAGCAGCTTGGGTTTCAGCCACCAAGAGACCCAGTACTTC. It translates to CASSLGFSHQETQYF. The variable domain in full, with the rest retrieved from reference TRBV5-1 and TRBJ2-5, is KAGVTQTPRYLIKTRGQQVTLSCSPISGHRSVSWYQQTPGQGLQFLFEYFSETQRNKGNFPGRFSGRQFSNSRSEMNVSTLELGDSALYLCASSLGFSHQETQYFGPGTRLLVL.

This clonotype was counted at least ten times. The chain uses TRBV20-1 and TRBJ1-5; D might be TRBD1 (5 bases). The CDR3 has 13 residues. Germline V lookup: CDR1 DFQATT, CDR2 SNEGSKA (reference sequence). Trimming removed 5 bases from V and 4 bases from J, with 12 bases in between. DNA for the CDR3: TGCAGTGCTTACCGGGGGGAAAATCAGCCCCAGCATTTT. This translates into CSAYRGENQPQHF.

The rearrangement links TRBV7-2 to TRBJ2-7, with 7 positions matching TRBD1. J lost 6 bases, V lost 5 bases, and 7 bases had no gene match. The CDR3 totals 13 residues. Germline V gives CDR1 SGHTA, CDR2 FQGNSA. The CDR3 reads CASSKGTVREQYF. The CDR3 coding sequence is TGTGCCAGCAGCAAAGGGACAGTTCGCGAGCAGTACTTC.

The chain is built from TRBV13 and TRBJ2-2; D perhaps matches TRBD1 (6 bases). Per germline, CDR1 PRHDT and CDR2 FYEKMQ (reference sequence). The CDR3 covers 14 residues. The V end lost 3 bases, the J end lost 4 bases, and 9 bases lay between the germline ends. CDR3 amino acids: CASSFRQVTGELFF. CDR3 in DNA: TGTGCCAGCAGCTTCAGACAGGTCACCGGGGAGCTGTTTTTT.

CDR3 protein: CSAREQSDYEQYF. The CDR3 bases are TGCAGTGCTAGAGAACAATCGGACTACGAGCAGTACTTC. The chain carries TRBV20-1 and TRBJ2-7; D gene uncertain. CDR1 is DFQATT and CDR2 is SNEGSKA in the germline V gene (reference sequence). The V end lost 0 bases, the J end lost 3 bases, and 9 bases lay between the germline ends. The CDR3 is 13 residues long.

This clonotype was detected ten times or more. V is TRBV11-2 and J is TRBJ2-7; weak D call: TRBD1 (6 bases). With 0 bases removed from V and 4 bases from J, the gap between germline ends came to 10 bases. From germline, CDR1 is SGHAT and CDR2 FQNNGV. The CDR3 loop spans 14 amino acids. This CDR3 is CASSLDWTAYEQYF. Here the CDR3 DNA reads TGTGCCAGCAGCTTAGATTGGACAGCTTACGAGCAGTACTTC.

This clonotype was recorded at least ten times. V is TRBV12-3 or TRBV12-4 and J is TRBJ2-7; 11 bases are a match to TRBD2. With V trimmed by 2 bases and J by 0 bases, 6 bases remained unmatched. There are 17 residues in the CDR3. In DNA form, the CDR3 reads TGTGCCAGCAGTTTACCTACCGGACTAGCGGGCTCCTACGAGCAGTACTTC. This sequence encodes CASSLPTGLAGSYEQYF.

This clonotype was picked up a small number of times. J is TRBJ2-7 and V is TRBV28; D uncertain. Germline V gene data show CDR1 as MDHEN and CDR2 as SYDVKM. The CDR3 is 14 amino acids. Trimming left V 5 bases short and J 12 bases short, with 23 bases between. The DNA of the CDR3 is TGTGCCAGCAGTCCGCAGTTGGACCGCTCGAGAGGGTACTTC. Its protein is CASSPQLDRSRGYF. Variable domain in full (rest from reference TRBV28 and TRBJ2-7): DVKVTQSSRYLVKRTGEKVFLECVQDMDHENMFWYRQDPGLGLRLIYFSYDVKMKEKGDIPEGYSVSREKKERFSLILESASTNQTSMYLCASSPQLDRSRGYFGPGTRLTVT.

The chain employs TRBV12-5 and TRBJ2-1; the D call may be TRBD1 or TRBD2 (6 bases each). This CDR3 region has 17 residues. Trimming removed 0 bases at V and 4 bases at J, with 16 bases between. Per the germline V gene, CDR1 is LGHNT and CDR2 is FRNRAP. Here the CDR3 DNA reads TGTGCTAGTGGTTTGGTACGGGGGCAGTACCCTTACAATGAGCAGTTCTTC. Translated, it gives CASGLVRGQYPYNEQFF.

This clonotype was observed a handful of times. The chain uses TRBV28 and TRBJ2-7; D ambiguous. Deletions cut 5 bases from V and 12 bases from J, with 14 bases between. The CDR3 has 11 amino acids. Germline CDR1 is MDHEN and CDR2 is SYDVKM. In DNA form, the CDR3 reads TGTGCCAGCAGTGCCGACGTCACGCCGTACTTC. It is translated as CASSADVTPYF.

This clonotype was detected many times. CDR3: CSARGQVGGTGELFF. The CDR3 nucleotides are TGCAGTGCTAGAGGGCAGGTGGGGGGCACCGGGGAGCTGTTTTTT. This rearrangement joins TRBV20-1 to TRBJ2-2; D is possibly TRBD2 (6 bases). The V and J ends lost 1 base and 4 bases respectively, with 13 bases between them. CDR1 and CDR2 (germline): DFQATT, SNEGSKA (reference sequence). There are 15 residues in the CDR3.

This clonotype was counted ten times or more. This rearrangement joins TRBV5-5 to TRBJ1-2; D is unclear. Germline CDR1 SGHKS, CDR2 YYEKEE (reference sequence). This CDR3 is built from 16 residues. Trimming stripped 1 base from V and 4 bases from J, with 17 bases between. As DNA, the CDR3 is TGTGCCAGCAGCTTGACTTACGGGGTCACCGGCTATGGCTACACCTTC. Encoded protein: CASSLTYGVTGYGYTF.

The CDR3 protein is CASSGSGTSGAETGELFF. For the CDR3, the DNA is TGTGCCAGCAGTGGTTCCGGGACTAGCGGGGCTGAAACCGGGGAGCTGTTTTTT. The chain employs TRBV12-3 or TRBV12-4 and TRBJ2-2; 13 bases line up with TRBD2. The CDR3 is made up of 18 amino acids. J was trimmed by 5 bases and V by 5 bases; bases with no gene match: 11.

This clonotype was picked up a small number of times. This chain connects TRBV18 to TRBJ2-3, with D unclear. CDR3 length: 14 amino acids. The V end was cut by 1 base, the J end by 2 bases, with 7 bases between. The germline gives CDR1 KGHSH, CDR2 LQKENI. CDR3 bases: TGTGCCAGCTCACCACGGGCGAACACAGATACGCAGTATTTT. It encodes CASSPRANTDTQYF.

This clonotype came up many times. This chain links TRBV15 with TRBJ2-7; tentative D call: TRBD1 (6 bases). Germline V lookup: CDR1 LNHNV, CDR2 YYDKDF (reference sequence). Trimming left V 1 base short and J 3 bases short, with 10 bases between. This CDR3 is 14 amino acids long. The CDR3 sequence is CATSRVGTHYEQYF. The CDR3 DNA reads as TGTGCCACCAGCAGAGTTGGGACACACTACGAGCAGTACTTC.

At least ten counts were recorded for this clonotype. The chain links TRBV5-1 to TRBJ2-1; 12 nucleotides match TRBD1. This CDR3 comprises 15 residues. V shed 0 bases, J shed 9 bases, and the junction held 4 bases outside the gene matches. Per the germline V gene, CDR1 is SGHRS and CDR2 is YFSETQ. For the CDR3, the DNA is TGCGCCAGCAGCTTGGTGGGGACAGGGGGCGGTGAGCAGTTCTTC. Translating gives CASSLVGTGGGEQFF.

The gene calls are TRBV7-9 and TRBJ2-1; TRBD1 is a possible D gene (7 bases). The CDR3 is 17 amino acids. In germline, CDR1 is SEHNR, CDR2 FQNEAQ (reference sequence). Between the trimmed V and J ends, which lost 5 bases and 4 bases, there was a span of 21 bases. The CDR3 loop is CASSPPWPGGNYNEQFF. The CDR3 DNA follows: TGTGCCAGCAGCCCCCCCTGGCCAGGGGGGAATTACAATGAGCAGTTCTTC. Supplemented by reference TRBV7-9 and TRBJ2-1, the full variable domain reads DTGVSQNPRHKITKRGQNVTFRCDPISEHNRLYWYRQTLGQGPEFLTYFQNEAQLEKSRLLSDRFSAERPKGSFSTLEIQRTEQGDSAMYLCASSPPWPGGNYNEQFFGPGTRLTVL.

In this sample, this clonotype turned up many times. The V gene is TRBV12-3 or TRBV12-4, the J gene TRBJ2-5; the D is unclear. The CDR3 length is 12 residues. V lost 5 bases to trimming and J lost 2 bases, with 6 bases between them. The CDR3 here is CASSNTQETQYF. CDR3 DNA: TGTGCCAGCAGTAACACACAAGAGACCCAGTACTTC.

This clonotype was detected ten times or more. This chain uses TRBV5-1 with TRBJ2-2; either TRBD1 or TRBD2 may fit D (5 bases each). Trimming removed 3 bases at V and 1 base at J, with 10 bases between. Looked up from germline, CDR1 is SGHRS and CDR2 is YFSETQ. This CDR3 is 15 amino acids long. The CDR3 nucleotides read TGCGCCAGCAGCTCCTTGGGGGAGAACACCGGGGAGCTGTTTTTT. Amino acids: CASSSLGENTGELFF.

With regard to this clonotype: One end of the junction varies from germline; a read error may be responsible. The chain joins TRBV28 to TRBJ1-1; no firm D call. The CDR3 has 13 residues. Germline V lookup: CDR1 MDHEN, CDR2 SYDVKM. The CDR3, as DNA: TGTGTCAGCAGTTTCCCACCTCACCTACAAGCTTTCTTT. It encodes CVSSFPPHLQAFF.

In its sample, this clonotype was seen many times. The chain links TRBV5-1 to TRBJ1-6, with D possibly being TRBD1 (5 bases). V was shortened by 4 bases and J by 6 bases, with 8 bases between the two germline ends. The CDR3 has 13 residues. Germline CDR1 SGHRS, CDR2 YFSETQ. The CDR3 coding sequence is TGCGCCAGCAGCCTTGACAGTAATTCACCCCTCCACTTT. It specifies CASSLDSNSPLHF.